Below, 25 T cell receptor beta chains from the same sample are listed, as sequenced in a study of radiation and T cells in renal cell carcinoma. Using immunoSEQ multiplex PCR, the repertoire was profiled, and TCRdb retains in-frame clones only, with some absent. The sample contains some 16,000 clones, roughly three fifths of which appear only once. Treatment defined: treatment-naive control, cytoreductive nephrectomy. This sample comprised tumor tissue, obtained from a patient whose treatment was nephrectomy without radiotherapy. Every receptor here comes from a man aged 45-60 years with renal cell carcinoma.

This chain links TRBV5-1 with TRBJ2-3, with a weak D call TRBD2 (6 bases). This CDR3 is 15 amino acids long. Germline assignment: CDR1 SGHRS and CDR2 YFSETQ. V lost 4 bases and J lost 4, with 16 bases in between. The CDR3 coding sequence is TGCGCCAGCAGCCTCGGGACTTTTGGGGCAGATACGCAGTATTTT. It translates to CASSLGTFGADTQYF.

The V and J genes are TRBV6-1 and TRBJ2-5; 10 nucleotides align to TRBD2. The V gene's germline CDR1 is MNHNS and CDR2 SASEGT. CDR3 size: 16 residues. With V trimmed by 0 bases and J by 5 bases, 6 bases remained unmatched. DNA for the CDR3: TGTGCCAGCAGTGAAGCTCAGCTAGCGGGAGTTGAGACCCAGTACTTC. As protein: CASSEAQLAGVETQYF.

V and J are TRBV5-1 and TRBJ2-7, with TRBD2 matching over 8 bases. In germline, CDR1 is SGHRS, CDR2 YFSETQ. J gave up 1 base and V 4 bases, and 10 bases lay outside the gene matches. There are 16 residues in the CDR3. As DNA, the CDR3 is TGCGCCAGCAGCCCCCTCCTAGCGGGTGCTTCCTACGAGCAGTACTTC. This translates into CASSPLLAGASYEQYF.

The genes are TRBV15 and TRBJ1-1, with D possibly matching TRBD1 (6 bases). V was cut by 1 base and J by 5 bases, with 14 bases left in between. The CDR3 extends over 15 amino acids. Germline V gene sequence: CDR1 LNHNV, CDR2 YYDKDF (reference sequence). CDR3: CATSRGLGARTEAFF. The CDR3 DNA reads as TGTGCCACCAGCAGAGGCCTGGGGGCAAGAACTGAAGCTTTCTTT.

This chain joins TRBV6-6 and TRBJ2-1, with D unclear. Trimming left V 0 bases short and J 5 bases short, with 8 bases between. The CDR3 has 14 residues. The germline V gene has CDR1 MNHNY and CDR2 SVGAGI (reference sequence). The CDR3: CASSYSGRNNEQFF. The CDR3, as DNA: TGTGCCAGCAGTTACTCGGGTCGAAACAATGAGCAGTTCTTC.

This clone was observed a handful of times. The chain is built from TRBV6-1 and TRBJ1-1; D possibly corresponds to TRBD1 (6 bases). Germline CDR1 reads MNHNS; CDR2 reads SASEGT. Between the trimmed V and J ends, which lost 6 bases and 4 bases, there was a span of 18 bases. CDR3 length equals 15 residues. Here the CDR3 DNA reads TGTGCCAGCAGCAAGACAGGTTCTAGCGGCACTGAAGCTTTCTTT. Its translation is CASSKTGSSGTEAFF.

The chain carries TRBV6-6 and TRBJ2-5; D may be TRBD2 (5 bases). V lost 8 bases, J lost 3 bases, and 13 bases lay in between. Germline V gene lookup returns CDR1 MNHNY and CDR2 SVGAGI (reference sequence). This CDR3 is 13 amino acids long. In nucleotides, the CDR3 is TGTGCCAGCCATAGAGGGCCAGAAGAGACCCAGTACTTC. Its protein product is CASHRGPEETQYF.

The chain has TRBV5-4 and TRBJ1-2; 7 bases are a match to TRBD1. Germline V lookup: CDR1 SGHNT, CDR2 YYREEE (reference sequence). Trimming at V came to 4 bases and at J to 7 bases, leaving 16 bases not matched to a gene. This CDR3 comprises 16 residues. The CDR3 DNA follows: TGTGCCAGCAGCCCGCAAGGGGGCAATACTCTACCTGGCTACACCTTC. Translated: CASSPQGGNTLPGYTF.

This clone came up once. This chain uses TRBV5-1 with TRBJ2-2; TRBD2 matches at 10 bases. V was pared by 1 base and J by 2 bases, with 5 bases of the junction left unmatched. The CDR3 has 17 amino acids. CDR1 SGHRS and CDR2 YFSETQ come from the germline V gene. This CDR3 is CASSLIGTSANTGELFF. In DNA form, the CDR3 reads TGCGCCAGCAGCTTGATTGGGACTAGCGCCAACACCGGGGAGCTGTTTTTT.

In its sample, this clone was seen once. This chain connects TRBV10-2 to TRBJ1-3; 8 bases are shared with TRBD1. This CDR3 comprises 19 residues. Losses at the gene ends were 7 bases for V and 0 bases for J; bases not matched to a gene: 17. Germline loops: CDR1 WSHSY, CDR2 SAAADI. Here the CDR3 reads CASNWSLGQGSSSGNTIYF. The CDR3 nucleotides read TGCGCCAGCAATTGGAGCCTCGGACAGGGTTCGAGCTCTGGAAACACCATATATTTT.

The chain joins TRBV6-6 to TRBJ1-4; TRBD1 agrees at 8 bases. CDR3 length equals 14 residues. Germline CDR1 is MNHNY and CDR2 is SVGAGI (reference sequence). V shed 5 bases, J shed 3 bases, and the junction held 2 bases outside the gene matches. Written as DNA, the CDR3 is TGTGCCAGCAGTGTACAGGGGGCTAATGAAAAACTGTTTTTT. It yields the protein CASSVQGANEKLFF.

The genes are TRBV5-6 and TRBJ1-5, with D perhaps TRBD1 (5 bases). The germline V gene encodes CDR1 SGHDT and CDR2 YYEEEE. Trimming left V 1 base short and J 9 bases short, with 14 bases between. There are 14 residues in the CDR3. For the CDR3, the DNA is TGTGCCAGCAGCTTGTCCACAGGTTTCTGGCCCCAGCATTTT. This sequence encodes CASSLSTGFWPQHF.

This clone is medium-sized (0.01 to 0.1%) by share. CDR3 sequence: CASSLFAGFSYNEQFF. The CDR3 region has the DNA TGTGCCAGCAGCCTTTTTGCGGGGTTCTCCTACAATGAGCAGTTCTTC. V and J are TRBV7-2 and TRBJ2-1; the D gene is possibly TRBD2 (6 bases). There are 16 residues in the CDR3. Germline V gene data show CDR1 as SGHTA and CDR2 as FQGNSA. V lost 5 bases and J lost 0, with 14 bases in between.

This clone was seen only a few times. The rearrangement joins TRBV5-1 to TRBJ2-1; a weak D match, TRBD2 (6 bases). V was shortened by 4 bases and J by 0 bases, with 11 bases between the two germline ends. Germline CDR1 and CDR2: SGHRS and YFSETQ. The length of the CDR3 is 15 residues. The CDR3 reads CASSAGTSSYNEQFF. The CDR3 nucleotides are TGCGCCAGCAGCGCGGGAACAAGCTCCTACAATGAGCAGTTCTTC.

The chain uses TRBV7-6 and TRBJ1-1; a possible D gene is TRBD1 (6 bases). CDR3 length equals 15 residues. Trimming removed 5 bases at V and 5 bases at J, with 18 bases between. CDR1 and CDR2 (germline): SGHVS, FNYEAQ. The CDR3 sequence is CASSLNAGGSTEAFF. In nucleotides, the CDR3 is TGTGCCAGCAGCCTTAACGCCGGGGGCTCGACTGAAGCTTTCTTT.

The chain recombines TRBV12-1 with TRBJ1-4. TRBV12-1 is tagged as a pseudogene. This CDR3 region has 17 residues. The CDR3 here is CASSQIWGRGGNEKLFF. DNA for the CDR3: TGTGCCAGCAGCCAGATTTGGGGTCGAGGAGGTAATGAAAAACTGTTTTTT.

This clone was recorded a few times. This chain links TRBV2 with TRBJ2-7; D possibly matches TRBD1 or TRBD2 (5 bases each). V was clipped by 8 bases and J by 8 bases, with 13 bases between them. This CDR3 is 11 amino acids long. Germline V CDR1 and CDR2: SNHLY, FYNNEI. This CDR3 is CASLRGVQQYF. DNA of the CDR3: TGTGCCAGCCTTAGAGGGGTTCAGCAGTACTTC.

CDR3 amino acids: CAWSKAGGPTDTQYF. CDR3 bases: TGTGCCTGGAGTAAAGCGGGGGGACCCACAGATACGCAGTATTTT. The rearrangement joins TRBV30 to TRBJ2-3; 9 bases match TRBD2. V lost 2 bases, J lost 2 bases, and 5 bases stayed unmatched. This CDR3 has 15 residues. Germline V gives CDR1 GTSNPN, CDR2 SVGIG (reference sequence).

This clone counts as medium-sized. The gene calls are TRBV27 and TRBJ2-1, with a tentative D call TRBD2 (5 bases). V was clipped by 5 bases and J by 10 bases, with 12 bases between them. The CDR3 totals 12 residues. The germline V gene encodes CDR1 MNHEY and CDR2 SMNVEV (reference sequence). The CDR3 bases are TGTGCCAGCAGTCCCGGGATTGGCGAGCAGTTCTTC. Protein sequence: CASSPGIGEQFF.

This sequence joins TRBV19 and TRBJ2-3; 8 bases map to TRBD1. Unmatched junction bases numbered 18, after V lost 4 bases and J lost 6 bases. Germline V CDR1 and CDR2: LNHDA, SQIVND (reference sequence). CDR3 length: 18 residues. CDR3 DNA sequence: TGTGCCAGTAGTAAGACAGGGGACTGGGGGGAGCTAGTGGATACGCAGTATTTT. This encodes CASSKTGDWGELVDTQYF.

This chain joins TRBV9 and TRBJ2-7; D perhaps matches TRBD1 (6 bases). The V end was cut by 2 bases, the J end by 4 bases, with 25 bases between. The germline V gene has CDR1 SGDLS and CDR2 YYNGEE. This CDR3 region has 18 residues. The CDR3 sequence is CASSVDLNPGDGVYEQYF. The DNA for the CDR3 is TGTGCCAGCAGCGTGGACTTGAACCCAGGGGACGGGGTTTACGAGCAGTACTTC.

The V gene is TRBV6-5, the J gene TRBJ2-7; 8 bases agree with TRBD2. Germline lookup yields CDR1 MNHEY and CDR2 SVGAGI. The trim removed 4 bases at V and 2 bases at J, leaving 7 bases unmatched. The CDR3 has 15 residues. The CDR3 sequence is CASSSSGGAAYEQYF. CDR3 DNA: TGTGCCAGCAGTTCGTCGGGGGGGGCAGCCTACGAGCAGTACTTC.

V gene TRBV6-5 combines with J gene TRBJ1-1, with D uncertain. V was trimmed by 2 bases and J by 5 bases, leaving 9 bases between them. Germline CDR1 and CDR2: MNHEY and SVGAGI. This CDR3 has 13 amino acids. The chain's CDR3 is CASSYRMETEAFF. The CDR3, as DNA: TGTGCCAGCAGTTACCGTATGGAGACTGAAGCTTTCTTT.

The chain recombines TRBV2 with TRBJ2-7; D might be TRBD1 or TRBD2, each matching 5 bases. V was clipped by 3 bases and J by 0 bases, with 12 bases between them. This CDR3 contains 15 residues. Germline CDR1 SNHLY, CDR2 FYNNEI. The CDR3 protein is CASSEFKGTSYEQYF. The CDR3 nucleotides read TGTGCCAGCAGTGAGTTTAAGGGGACCTCCTACGAGCAGTACTTC.

This clone was seen many times. The J gene is TRBJ2-7, the V gene TRBV2; TRBD2 aligns across 8 bases. This CDR3 is 18 amino acids long. Germline V gene lookup returns CDR1 SNHLY and CDR2 FYNNEI. The ends lost 1 base at V and 0 bases at J; junction bases unmatched: 11. The CDR3 nucleotides are TGTGCCAGCAGTGAAGACCGCCCTACTAGCGGACACTCCTACGAGCAGTACTTC. Amino acid sequence: CASSEDRPTSGHSYEQYF.